These 14 T cell receptor beta chains share one sample of origin, sequenced in a study of blood T cell repertoires in COVID-19. Generated by immunoSEQ multiplex PCR, the TCRdb table keeps only in-frame clones and is missing some. The data show 200,000 to 250,000 clones, with 90% seen just once and 2.7% held by the top ten. The sequencing sample was made of peripheral blood. These receptor sequences come from a man aged 25-40 years with COVID-19, enrolled during active disease.

This chain joins TRBV6-6 and TRBJ2-1, with a tentative D call TRBD2 (6 bases). Between the trimmed V and J ends, which lost 5 bases and 7 bases, there was a span of 12 bases. Per germline, CDR1 MNHNY and CDR2 SVGAGI (reference sequence). This CDR3 region has 13 residues. DNA of the CDR3: TGTGCCAGCAGTCACGGGGGTTCTAATGAGCAGTTCTTC. It specifies CASSHGGSNEQFF.

This clone was seen a single time. The chain is built from TRBV9 and TRBJ1-1; no reliable D call. Germline loops: CDR1 SGDLS, CDR2 YYNGEE. This CDR3 has 13 amino acids. Trimming stripped 4 bases from V and 4 bases from J, with 11 bases between. The CDR3 protein is CASSPESGTEAFF. CDR3 nucleotide sequence: TGTGCCAGCAGCCCAGAGAGCGGCACTGAAGCTTTCTTT.

In nucleotides, the CDR3 is TGTGCCAGCAGGGGGCAGGTTATGGCTTACACCTTC. It is translated as CASRGQVMAYTF. The rearrangement uses TRBV28 and TRBJ1-2; possible D gene TRBD1, 5 bases. The CDR3 has 12 amino acids. V dropped 6 bases and J dropped 11 bases, with 16 bases sitting between them. Germline-derived CDR1 and CDR2 are MDHEN and SYDVKM.

This clone appeared a single time. The chain combines TRBV28 with TRBJ2-5; 8 bases are a match to TRBD2. Trimming at V came to 5 bases and at J to 1 base, leaving 3 bases not matched to a gene. CDR3 length: 14 amino acids. Germline assignment: CDR1 MDHEN and CDR2 SYDVKM. This CDR3 is CASSVSGVQETQYF. As DNA, the CDR3 is TGTGCCAGCAGTGTTAGCGGGGTCCAAGAGACCCAGTACTTC.

The CDR3 is CATSDSSRFRELFF. The CDR3 bases are TGTGCCACCAGTGACTCCTCTAGGTTCAGGGAGCTGTTTTTT. This sequence joins TRBV24-1 and TRBJ2-2, with D unresolved. Looked up from germline, CDR1 is KGHDR and CDR2 is SFDVKD. Between the trimmed V and J ends, which lost 4 bases and 9 bases, there was a span of 14 bases. The CDR3 runs to 14 residues.

The genes are TRBV19 and TRBJ1-2, with 7 bases that match TRBD1. The CDR3 has 14 residues. V lost 7 bases and J lost 2; bases outside the gene matches: 7. CDR1 and CDR2 (germline): LNHDA, SQIVND (reference sequence). CDR3 residues: CASIRTGVNYGYTF. CDR3 bases: TGTGCCAGTATCCGAACAGGGGTGAACTATGGCTACACCTTC. The full variable domain, its missing parts supplied by reference TRBV19 and TRBJ1-2, is DGGITQSPKYLFRKEGQNVTLSCEQNLNHDAMYWYRQDPGQGLRLIYYSQIVNDFQKGDIAEGYSVSREKKESFPLTVTSAQKNPTAFYLCASIRTGVNYGYTFGSGTRLTVV.

Only a few counts were recorded for this clone. The chain combines TRBV7-2 with TRBJ1-3; possibly TRBD1 for D (5 bases). V was pared by 5 bases and J by 0 bases, with 11 bases between. Germline loops: CDR1 SGHTA, CDR2 FQGNSA. The CDR3 length is 15 residues. CDR3 bases: TGTGCCAGCAGCAAAGGGGTCCCCTCTGGAAACACCATATATTTT. Translating it yields CASSKGVPSGNTIYF.

This clone was recorded only once. The genes are TRBV21-1 and TRBJ1-6; the tabulated D call, TRBD1, remains unverified against the DNA. TRBV21-1 counts as a pseudogene. The length of the CDR3 is 19 residues. This chain's CDR3 is CASSKACDRSHSYNSPLHF. The CDR3 bases are TGTGCCAGCAGCAAAGCATGCGACAGAAGTCACTCCTATAATTCACCCCTCCACTTT.

The CDR3 DNA reads as TGCGCCAGCAGCTCTAAGGGACAGGGGTCCTACGAGCAGTACTTC. This translates into CASSSKGQGSYEQYF. The rearrangement joins TRBV5-1 to TRBJ2-7; 10 bases fit TRBD1. The CDR3 sequence is 15 residues long. Trimming cost V 3 bases and J 1 base; bases outside gene matches: 4. Germline CDR1 and CDR2: SGHRS and YFSETQ.

The chain is built from TRBV19 and TRBJ1-1; D unresolved. The CDR3 sequence is 18 residues long. Germline-derived CDR1 and CDR2 are LNHDA and SQIVND (reference sequence). V shed 5 bases and J shed 2 bases, with 24 bases lying between them. The CDR3 region is CASSPYWRPTLLNTEAFF. The CDR3 DNA is TGTGCCAGTAGTCCCTATTGGAGGCCCACACTACTCAACACTGAAGCTTTCTTT.

The rearrangement links TRBV2 to TRBJ1-5; 9 bases line up with TRBD1. The CDR3 contains 13 residues. J gave up 5 bases and V 11 bases, and 7 bases lay outside the gene matches. Germline V CDR1 and CDR2: SNHLY, FYNNEI. For the CDR3, the DNA is TGTGCCGTTCTGGACAGGGGTGATCAGCCCCAGCATTTT. Its translation: CAVLDRGDQPQHF. Drawing the rest from reference TRBV2 and TRBJ1-5, the complete variable domain is EPEVTQTPSHQVTQMGQEVILRCVPISNHLYFYWYRQILGQKVEFLVSFYNNEISEKSEIFDDQFSVERPDGSNFTLKIRSTKLEDSAMYFCAVLDRGDQPQHFGDGTRLSIL.

This sequence joins TRBV4-1 and TRBJ1-5, with 9 bases identical to TRBD1. Per germline, CDR1 MGHRA and CDR2 YSYEKL. This CDR3 comprises 16 residues. J gave up 4 bases and V 4 bases, and 8 bases lay outside the gene matches. CDR3 protein: CASSLTPGQGNQPQHF. CDR3 in DNA: TGCGCCAGCAGCCTCACGCCGGGACAGGGTAATCAGCCCCAGCATTTT.

The count of this clone is one. The chain is built from TRBV4-3 and TRBJ1-2, with D uncertain. This CDR3 has 16 residues. The V gene's germline CDR1 is LGHNA and CDR2 YSLEER. Between the trimmed V and J ends, which lost 0 bases and 4 bases, there was a span of 15 bases. The CDR3: CASSQDGLGRTYGYTF. Written as DNA, the CDR3 is TGCGCCAGCAGCCAAGATGGGTTAGGGAGGACCTATGGCTACACCTTC.

V and J are TRBV7-9 and TRBJ1-1; 7 bases are shared with TRBD1. Germline CDR1 is SEHNR and CDR2 is FQNEAQ (reference sequence). Losses at the gene ends were 4 bases for V and 5 bases for J; bases not matched to a gene: 4. This CDR3 has 13 amino acids. For the CDR3, the DNA is TGTGCCAGCAGCTCCCAGACAGGGACTGAAGCTTTCTTT. It translates to CASSSQTGTEAFF.